These 16 T cell receptor beta chains originate from one sample sequenced in a study of T cell clonality in common variable immunodeficiency. The repertoire was sequenced with immunoSEQ multiplex PCR; TCRdb's copy has only in-frame clones and lacks some. The profile covers 30,000 to 35,000 clones, none occurring a single time. The sample comprised peripheral blood mononuclear cells. The receptors derive from a person aged 18 to 75 in good health.

Note on this clone: The CDR3 end falls 3 residues outside the read, so it is completed with the germline J gene. This rearrangement joins TRBV7-8 to TRBJ1-5, with D perhaps matching TRBD1 (5 bases). Germline CDR1 reads SGHVS; CDR2 reads FQNEAQ. CDR3 size: 17 residues. The V end was cut by 0 bases, the J end by 7 bases, with 19 bases between. The CDR3 reads CASSLASRSGTRQPQHF. CDR3 DNA, as far as it was read: TGTGCCAGCAGCTTAGCGAGTAGGAGCGGGACTAGACAGCCC.

The sample holds a few counts of this clone. The read terminates 3 residues before the CDR3 end, so the remaining end is supplied by the germline J gene. The J gene is TRBJ2-1, the V gene TRBV5-4; 9 bases are shared with TRBD2. Germline V gene data show CDR1 as SGHNT and CDR2 as YYREEE (reference sequence). The CDR3 covers 16 residues. The V and J ends lost 1 base and 6 bases, in that order; junction bases with no gene match: 8. CDR3: CASSLNLAGVSNEQFF. Partial CDR3 DNA: TGTGCCAGCAGCTTGAACTTAGCGGGAGTAAGCAATGAG.

In its sample, this clone was seen a few times. The read ends 3 residues early relative to the CDR3; the germline J gene fills the gap. The rearrangement links TRBV5-1 to TRBJ2-5; 9 nucleotides agree with TRBD1. The ends lost 4 bases at V and 5 bases at J; junction bases unmatched: 6. The CDR3 covers 14 residues. Germline V gene data show CDR1 as SGHRS and CDR2 as YFSETQ. The covered CDR3 bases are TGCGCCAGCAGCCCCGGGACAGGGAGGGAGACC. Its translation: CASSPGTGRET. Given in full, the CDR3 is CASSPGTGRETQYF.

Ten or more counts support this clone. CDR3 bases read: TGTGCCAGCAGCTTAGGACTAACCGGGGAAGCTGAG. It is translated as CASSLGLTGEAE. The whole CDR3 sequence reads CASSLGLTGEAEQFF. The V and J genes are TRBV7-6 and TRBJ2-1, with D maybe TRBD2 (5 bases). The read is 3 residues too short to cover the CDR3 end, so that end is filled in from the germline J gene. Looked up from germline, CDR1 is SGHVS and CDR2 is FNYEAQ. Trimming stripped 1 base from V and 9 bases from J, with 16 bases between. The CDR3 extends over 15 amino acids.

This clone was detected ten times or more. The read finishes 3 residues shy of the CDR3 end, and the germline J gene is used to complete it. This chain uses TRBV30 with TRBJ2-5; D might be TRBD2 (5 bases). Trimming pared 0 bases from V and 7 bases from J, leaving 18 bases between. CDR1 is GTSNPN, CDR2 SVGIG, per germline (reference sequence). This CDR3 is 15 amino acids long. The DNA read from the CDR3 is TGTGCCTGGAGTGTGCCCCCGCGGGTTATGAGGACC. Translating it yields CAWSVPPRVMRT. From start to end, the CDR3 is CAWSVPPRVMRTQYF.

This clone was seen many times. The read stops 3 residues short of the end of the CDR3; the missing end is completed from the germline J gene. The chain joins TRBV9 to TRBJ1-1; tentatively, D is TRBD1 (6 bases). Per germline, CDR1 SGDLS and CDR2 YYNGEE. V was cut by 0 bases and J by 1 base, with 10 bases left in between. The CDR3 has 15 residues. CDR3 sequence reads: CASSVAGTTNTEAFF. CDR3 DNA (partial): TGTGCCAGCAGCGTAGCCGGGACAACGAACACTGAA.

This clone was seen ten or more times. Read coverage stops 3 residues before the CDR3 terminus; the germline J gene supplies the remainder. V and J are TRBV13 and TRBJ2-3, with D tentatively TRBD2 (6 bases). This CDR3 has 12 amino acids. CDR1 PRHDT and CDR2 FYEKMQ come from the germline V gene (reference sequence). The covered CDR3 bases are TGTGCCAGCAGCCTGACTAGTCCCGCG. Its protein is CASSLTSPA. In full, the CDR3 reads CASSLTSPAQYF.

This clone was seen ten or more times. The DNA is left out, because the CDR3 cannot be placed on it with certainty; the CDR3 is given as TCRdb lists it. J is TRBJ2-1 and V is TRBV19; the table's TRBD1-2 call for D was not verified on the DNA. Germline CDR1 is LNHDA and CDR2 is SQIVND (reference sequence). Counting both end residues, the CDR3 totals 14 amino acids. CDR3 amino acids: CASSPRDFGNEQFF.

This clone showed up many times. The DNA ends 3 residues before the CDR3 does, and the rest of the CDR3 is filled in from the germline J gene. The chain joins TRBV2 to TRBJ2-1, with unresolved D. The germline V and J ends were trimmed by 5 bases and 6 bases, with 14 bases remaining between them. CDR3 length: 14 amino acids. CDR1 is SNHLY, CDR2 FYNNEI, per germline. The chain's CDR3 is CASSPTITGNEQFF. Incomplete CDR3 DNA: TGTGCCAGCAGTCCCACCATAACTGGCAATGAG.

This clone was counted a few times. The CDR3 is cut off 3 residues early in the read; its end comes from the germline J gene. V gene TRBV7-8 combines with J gene TRBJ2-3; TRBD2 matches 8 bases. J lost 3 bases, V lost 4 bases, and 9 bases had no gene match. The CDR3 spans 16 residues. Per the germline V gene, CDR1 is SGHVS and CDR2 is FQNEAQ. The sequenced part of the CDR3 DNA is TGTGCCAGCAGCTCCCTGGGCGGGGGGTTTACAGATACG. This codes for CASSSLGGGFTDT. The whole CDR3 reads CASSSLGGGFTDTQYF.

This clone came up many times. The read is 3 residues too short to cover the CDR3 end, so that end is filled in from the germline J gene. The chain recombines TRBV20-1 with TRBJ1-5; TRBD1 is a possible D gene (6 bases). The length of the CDR3 is 14 residues. V dropped 5 bases and J dropped 7 bases, with 18 bases sitting between them. Germline V gene sequence: CDR1 DFQATT, CDR2 SNEGSKA (reference sequence). The CDR3 loop reads CSALGQSGGQPQHF. CDR3 bases read: TGCAGTGCTTTAGGACAGTCCGGAGGACAGCCC.

This clone has at least ten counts. The sequenced fragment ends 3 residues before the CDR3 boundary, so the rest is inferred from the germline J gene. The chain employs TRBV30 and TRBJ1-1; D is uncertain. Trimming left V 2 bases short and J 5 bases short, with 3 bases between. The length of the CDR3 is 10 residues. CDR1 is GTSNPN, CDR2 SVGIG, per germline (reference sequence). Incomplete CDR3 DNA: TGTGCCTGGAGTTTAACTGAA. As protein: CAWSLTE. The full CDR3 sequence reads CAWSLTEAFF.

At least ten counts were recorded for this clone. Read data end 3 residues before the CDR3 end; the end is taken from the germline J gene. The chain links TRBV2 to TRBJ1-5; a weak D match, TRBD1 (5 bases). V was shortened by 7 bases and J by 1 base, with 17 bases between the two germline ends. Germline lookup yields CDR1 SNHLY and CDR2 FYNNEI. The CDR3 is made up of 16 amino acids. The covered CDR3 bases are TGTGCCAGCAAAGTGCGGGGCGGGTTGAGCAATCAGCCC. Amino acids: CASKVRGGLSNQP. The whole CDR3 reads CASKVRGGLSNQPQHF.

There are many counts of this clone. The read falls 3 residues short of the CDR3 end, and the missing part is taken from the germline J gene. V is TRBV19 and J is TRBJ2-3; 12 nucleotides agree with TRBD2. This CDR3 comprises 18 residues. Germline assignment: CDR1 LNHDA and CDR2 SQIVND (reference sequence). V was pared by 4 bases and J by 3 bases, with 11 bases of the junction left unmatched. CDR3: CASSTKTPTSGRTDTQYF. Incomplete CDR3 DNA: TGTGCCAGTAGTACTAAAACCCCCACTAGCGGGAGGACAGATACG.

This clone was observed many times. The read is 3 residues too short to cover the CDR3 end, so that end is filled in from the germline J gene. V gene TRBV19 combines with J gene TRBJ1-1; 10 bases are a match to TRBD1. This CDR3 region has 15 residues. J lost 2 bases, V lost 5 bases, and 5 bases had no gene match. Germline CDR1 LNHDA, CDR2 SQIVND (reference sequence). CDR3 protein: CASSGQGGPNTEAFF. The CDR3 bases that were read are TGTGCCAGTAGTGGACAGGGGGGACCCAACACTGAA.

This clone occurred a few times. The CDR3 end is not reached by the read, which stops 3 residues before it; the germline J gene fills it in. The V gene is TRBV7-6, the J gene TRBJ2-7, with TRBD1 identical over 7 bases. CDR1 is SGHVS and CDR2 is FNYEAQ in the germline V gene. J was trimmed by 1 base and V by 6 bases; bases with no gene match: 6. The CDR3 is 14 residues long. CDR3 in amino acids: CASRRGLGSYEQYF. The CDR3 bases that were read are TGTGCCAGCAGGAGGGGGCTTGGATCCTACGAG.